This T cell receptor (beta chain) was identified in a study of blood T cell repertoires in COVID-19. CDR3 length: 17 amino acids. Libraries were prepared by immunoSEQ multiplex PCR; TCRdb keeps only in-frame clonotypes and omits some of them. The sample records about 130,000 clones, around 86% being singletons. The TCR originated in a man in his fifties or sixties with active COVID-19. The chain joins TRBV21-1 to TRBJ1-2; the table's D call, TRBD1, was not checked against the DNA. TRBV21-1 counts as a pseudogene. The sequenced material came from peripheral blood. The CDR3 sequence is CASSKCPGKGLSYGYTF. CDR3 nucleotide sequence: TGTGCCAGCAGCAAATGTCCAGGGAAGGGATTAAGTTATGGCTACACCTTC.